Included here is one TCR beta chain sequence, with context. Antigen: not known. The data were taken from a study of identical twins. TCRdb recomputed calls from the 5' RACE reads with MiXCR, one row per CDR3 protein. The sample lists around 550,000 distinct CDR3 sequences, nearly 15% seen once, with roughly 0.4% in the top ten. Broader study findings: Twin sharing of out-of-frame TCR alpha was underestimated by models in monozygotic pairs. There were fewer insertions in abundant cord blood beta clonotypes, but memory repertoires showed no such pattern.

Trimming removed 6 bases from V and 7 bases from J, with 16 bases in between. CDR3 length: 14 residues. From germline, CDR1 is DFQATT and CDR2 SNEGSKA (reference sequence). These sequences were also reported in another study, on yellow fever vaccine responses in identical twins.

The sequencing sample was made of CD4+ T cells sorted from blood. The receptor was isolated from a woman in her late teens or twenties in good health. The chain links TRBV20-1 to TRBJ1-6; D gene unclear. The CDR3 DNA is TGCAGTGCAGGCGACGGGCCTGCCAATTCACCCCTCCACTTT. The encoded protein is CSAGDGPANSPLHF.